Sequencing of this T cell receptor beta chain was carried out in a study of cytomegalovirus exposure and HLA in healthy donors (dated by TCRdb to between 2016 and 2019). Study-level background: In an earlier analysis of some 550 of the donors, 276 Gb of sequence data and roughly 100 million unique TCR beta sequences from 180 million or so T cells were reported. Every discovery cohort repertoire had been produced on one sequencing platform. The study combined high-throughput TCR immunosequencing, statistical association of individual TCRs with disease status, and machine learning to predict cytomegalovirus infection status. Across approximately 400 genotyped donors of the cohort, an average of roughly 250,000 unique TCR beta nucleotide sequences per donor were sequenced, and roughly 20% of those sequences were non-productive. Besides the first cohort of under 700 subjects, a separate validation cohort made up of 120 different subjects was used. Typing coverage differed by locus: A, B, C, DRB1 and DQB1 were typed in about 620-640 donors, DQA1 in around 500, DPA1 in over 600, and DPB1 in roughly 470. Genome-wide SNP genotypes for about three fifths of the roughly 670 donors were used in a later genetic analysis, which treated that subset as a discovery cohort. Rather than using new phenotypic data, the later analysis identified candidate immune exposures from TCR beta sequences and from how often those sequences occurred across donors. Because of strong linkage in the cohort, four to six DR-DQ haplotypes were treated as single units for association and clustering. About 320 gigabases of sequencing data and approximately 84 million unique TCR sequences were included in an early release covering about 600 HLA-typed donors. In a later analysis, previously published TCR beta repertoires from some 640 donors were re-analyzed and high-resolution HLA genotyping was added so that TCR occurrence patterns could be studied. The study used immunosequencing to profile the T cell repertoires of about 670 subjects and linked those repertoires to cytomegalovirus serostatus. The study aimed to test whether signatures of past pathogen exposure could be identified by cataloging public T cell receptors. Class I and class II HLA loci were covered by the typing at four-digit resolution. An earlier analysis of around 580 of the donors used high-throughput TCR beta sequencing to judge whether each TCR beta V gene segment behaved as functional or pseudogenic. Donor age, sex, ethnicity and CMV serostatus were compiled alongside the repertoire data. Of the roughly 410 genotyped donors, 65% to 90% were placed in the genetic ancestry cluster associated with self-reported Caucasian donors.

The study at large found these results: Strong co-occurrence of HLA alleles, especially DR and DQ, made assigning TCR associations to individual alleles difficult. A further reported finding was that TCR beta sequences accurately predicted the HLA-A and HLA-B alleles for most subjects in the first cohort. A few of the identified cytomegalovirus-associated TCR beta chains were confirmed in vitro to be specific for cytomegalovirus antigens. Sequencing depth was assumed to be roughly uniform across donors in the presence/absence analyses, though that assumption may not hold. A total of some 180 TCR beta chains were listed by the study as associated with cytomegalovirus. Immune exposure information for the cohort was limited to CMV serostatus. At a false discovery rate of 0.05, a later analysis linked about 16,000 TCR beta sequences to specific HLA alleles. Compared with the roughly 700-donor mean, donors in an Asian-associated ancestry cluster had fewer N-insertions in productive TCRs, according to a later genetic analysis. Several of the top co-occurrence clusters appeared to be linked to parvovirus B19, influenza, CMV and Epstein-Barr virus, according to a later analysis. Because counts were too low, seventeen rarely observed V segments, including chromosome 9 orphons, were excluded from the earlier analysis of roughly 580 of the donors. In an earlier analysis of about 540 of the donors, most TCR beta V segments were observed in productive rearrangements about 87% or about 30% of the time, broadly matching IMGT annotations. In a later analysis, HLA-associated TCR beta chains were found to be more clonally expanded and to have lower generation probabilities than equally common non-associated chains. According to a later analysis, most CMV-associated TCR beta chains appeared to be HLA-restricted, and the HLA associations seemed to be driven largely by CMV exposure. A group of highly shared sequence variants was considered likely to be a technical artifact of the sequencing pipeline. Most TCR sequences were seen in very few donors, while some public TCRs were found in many individuals. Linkage disequilibrium might explain the correlated functional status among segregating V segments, but an unknown experimental factor could not be ruled out. The authors suggested that the approach could potentially be generalized to other disease states and immunological phenotypes. Cytomegalovirus status was reported to be diagnosed by the classifier with high specificity and sensitivity in both the original and validation cohorts. An association between a missense DCLRE1C variant and V-gene and J-gene trimming of TCR beta chains was found in a later genetic analysis and replicated in an independent cohort. According to a later analysis, TCR association rates differed among HLA loci, with DRB1 alleles showing the most associated TCRs and HLA-C alleles showing the fewest. This cohort had only TCR beta chains sequenced, and the lack of alpha or paired-chain data limited which features could be detected. Some IMGT-functional V segments, including TRBV6-2 and TRBV6-3, could not be told apart with the 87-base-pair reads, so those segments were excluded. Because HLA typing was unavailable for some donors at each locus, only the typed subset was used in association tests.

A few counts support this clone. What this receptor recognizes is not known. The sample holds no much larger clone one base away, and base qualities are not on file. For this chain, trimming is 4 bases at the V end and 8 bases at the J end, and the number of junction bases without a gene match is 21. The CDR3, from cysteine to phenylalanine, totals 19 residues. The entry retains the CDR3 DNA only, 57 bases that are in frame from base 1. According to the germline V gene, CDR1 reads SGDLS and CDR2 reads YYNGEE. Libraries came from the immunoSEQ multiplex PCR assay. The multiplex PCR relied on a mix of 60 forward primers for TCR Vbeta segments and 13 reverse primers for TCR Jbeta segments. Amplification of the CDR3 region of rearranged TCR beta genes was performed with a multiplex PCR assay on genomic DNA. On the Illumina HiSeq System, the amplified TCR beta libraries were sequenced as 87-base-pair reads. As for the original processing: A later analysis counted tens of millions of unique TCR beta chains across the 550 to 750 repertoires, and roughly 10 million of these chains were shared by at least two donors. A nearest-neighbor algorithm error-corrected the raw reads and collapsed the reads into unique sequences, merging closely related sequences to remove PCR and sequencing errors. To assign V, D and J gene segments, CDR3 sequences were aligned to IMGT reference sequences. For a sequence to be retained, at least a six-nucleotide match to both a V gene segment and a J gene segment was required. A rearrangement was called productive if the CDR3 had no stop codons and remained in frame with V and J, and every other rearrangement was called non-productive. CDR3 was defined according to IMGT convention as the region running from the second conserved V-encoded cysteine to the conserved J-encoded phenylalanine. Sequences without an unambiguous match to a single V gene segment were excluded from the earlier analysis of 450 to 750 of the donors. In an earlier analysis of 450 to 700 of the donors, V segments were called functional above 56.7% productive rearrangements and were called segregating when the between-donor standard deviation exceeded 5%. A statistical classification framework was built to diagnose cytomegalovirus status from the catalog of TCR beta chain sequences. A later analysis assigned V and J genes by comparing TCR nucleotide sequences with IMGT/GENE-DB human TR gene sequences. Using the TCRdist pipeline, a later analysis assigned CDR3 sequences along with most-parsimonious VDJ recombination scenarios. In a later analysis, each TCR beta chain was defined by its CDR3 amino acid sequence together with its V-gene family, and reads lacking a unique V-gene family were excluded. To address suspected cross-contamination and a sequencing artifact, a later analysis removed a few hundred highly shared, low-generation-probability nucleotide sequences. In a later analysis, a clonal expansion index was calculated for each public chain from normalized within-repertoire ranks of inferred template counts. In a later analysis, generation probabilities were computed using a VDJ recombination model fitted to out-of-frame rearrangements, and the results were checked against IGoR. A later analysis scored TCR-TCR, TCR-HLA and TCR-CMV co-occurrence with hypergeometric tests, applying a repertoire-size bias correction to TCR pairs. A later analysis estimated false discovery rates by permuting HLA or CMV assignments 20 times. In a later analysis, co-occurring TCRs were grouped using DBSCAN, with TCRdist sequence similarity added in when clustering inside HLA-allele-positive subsets. For co-occurrence clustering, repertoires with fewer than 30,000 or more than 120,000 public chains were excluded, along with about five repertoires with anomalous nucleotide sharing. The clones in this table, taken by TCRdb from immuneACCESS, are in-frame only. Not every clone is retained; where verified, under half of the shortfall comes from an unresolved V gene, and the cause of the rest is unknown. V and J calls and clone size come straight from that table; D and trimming were deduced from the DNA. For this sample the table gives 120,000 to 150,000 clones, of which around 85% were detected only once. Of the sample, roughly 2.8% is held by the ten largest clones.

The cohort comprised 670 or so healthy bone marrow donors. All cohort members were sampled while nominally healthy, although unrecorded immune exposures were likely present. The donor was CMV seronegative and belonged to the group of under 400 seronegative cohort members. Every donor gave a peripheral blood sample, and the peripheral blood mononuclear cells from that sample were used for TCR beta sequencing. Genomic DNA extraction from the blood cell samples was performed with the Qiagen DNeasy Blood Extraction Kit. Recombination joined TRBV9 with TRBJ2-2; a stretch of 9 junction bases matches TRBD2. This receptor was taken from a woman aged 25 to 39 in good health and CMV-seronegative. The specimen sequenced was PBMCs. The sequenced DNA is TGTGCCAGCAGCCCCTATCATATGGCGGGAGGGCCCGGCCAGGGGGAGCTGTTTTTT. This translates into CASSPYHMAGGPGQGELFF.